This T cell receptor beta chain was recorded in a study of prognosis after radiotherapy for stage I lung cancer. This clonotype occurred once. The germline V gene has CDR1 LNHDA and CDR2 SQIVND (reference sequence). V lost 8 bases to trimming and J lost 2 bases, with 6 bases between them. This CDR3 is 11 amino acids long. Two-round multiplex PCR, the amplification method, yielded TCR beta CDR3 from genomic DNA. Primers were specific to each TRBV and TRBJ gene in first-round PCR. TCRdb itself ran the multiplex PCR reads through MiXCR, one entry per CDR3 protein. Counted here are 59,000 or so distinct CDR3 sequences, more than 25% occurring once; the ten biggest clones make up around 8.1%.

Sequencing was performed on PBMCs, taken before or after stereotactic body radiation therapy (not recorded which). This TCR was sampled from a donor aged 50 or older with non-small cell lung cancer. The V and J genes are TRBV19 and TRBJ2-5; D remains ambiguous. The CDR3 protein is CASCDQETQYF. CDR3 sequence (DNA): TGTGCCAGTTGTGATCAAGAGACCCAGTACTTC.